This section outlines one T cell receptor beta chain sequence together with its context. Looked up from germline, CDR1 is MNHNS and CDR2 is SASEGT. The CDR3 sequence is 14 residues long. The V segment lost 3 bases and the J segment 1 base; nucleotides outside the gene matches: 2. Clones were read by immunoSEQ multiplex PCR, and TCRdb kept only the in-frame ones, dropping some. Of under 150,000 clones in the sample, about 92% were seen once. This entry comes from a study of T cell responses to AZD1222 COVID-19 vaccine. Specimen: peripheral blood, collected on day 0 of AZD1222 vaccination. The receptor's source is an adult in good health. This sequence joins TRBV6-1 and TRBJ1-1, with 7 nucleotides matching TRBD1. CDR3 bases: TGTGCCAGCAGTGATAGGGACAGGAACACTGAAGCTTTCTTT. This gives the protein CASSDRDRNTEAFF.